The rows below give T cell receptor beta chains drawn from one sample of a study of blood T cell repertoires in COVID-19. Produced via immunoSEQ multiplex PCR; TCRdb's table is partial and in-frame only. This sample has approximately 150,000 clones, with around 85% found just once. The material sequenced was peripheral blood. The receptors shown here come from a man in his 70s with acute or convalescent COVID-19. Each CDR3 is given with its conserved first and last residue. A D gene is named only where the DNA matches it firmly. Clone size is stated in some rows and not others, as once, few, many or a class when expanded.

V	D	size	J	DNA	CDR3
TRBV27	TRBD2	-	TRBJ2-7	TGTGCCAGCATGGGCACTAGCGGTAGCTCCTACGAGCAGTACTTC	CASMGTSGSSYEQYF
TRBV3-1/TRBV3-2	-	-	TRBJ2-7	TGTGCCAGCAGCCAAGAACGCGACAGGAACTACGAGCAGTACTTC	CASSQERDRNYEQYF
TRBV19	-	few	TRBJ2-2	TGTGCCAGTATACGGTTGAACACCGGGGAGCTGTTTTTT	CASIRLNTGELFF
TRBV5-1	-	-	TRBJ2-1	TGCGCCAGCAGCATAGGGACACTAGGGAATGAGCAGTTCTTC	CASSIGTLGNEQFF
TRBV24-1	TRBD1	few	TRBJ2-2	TGTGCCACGAAGGACAGGCAGTTCGGGGAGCTGTTTTTT	CATKDRQFGELFF
TRBV29-1	TRBD2	-	TRBJ2-1	TGCAGCGTTGAAGTAGCGGGAAGCTACAATGAGCAGTTCTTC	CSVEVAGSYNEQFF
TRBV4-1	-	-	TRBJ1-4	TGCGCCAGCAGCCAAACAGGGTTGAGCGAAAAACTGTTTTTT	CASSQTGLSEKLFF
TRBV14	-	-	TRBJ1-1	TGTGCCAGCGGACTACTAGGGAGGGACACTGAAGCTTTCTTT	CASGLLGRDTEAFF
TRBV24-1	TRBD2	-	TRBJ2-1	TGTGCCACCAGTGATGCAAAGGTTAGCGGGAGGGCTAACAATGAGCAGTTCTTC	CATSDAKVSGRANNEQFF
TRBV5-1	-	few	TRBJ2-2	TGCGCCAGCAGCTTGGCCTTAGGGGTGGACACCGGGGAGCTGTTTTTT	CASSLALGVDTGELFF
TRBV28	-	-	TRBJ1-6	TGTGCCAGCAGCCCCAGACTGGGGAGTCGGGCACCCCTCCACTTT	CASSPRLGSRAPLHF
TRBV24-1	TRBD2	-	TRBJ2-1	TGTGCCACCAGTGATTTTAAGGCTAGCGGAATCAATGAGCAGTTCTTC	CATSDFKASGINEQFF
TRBV28	-	-	TRBJ1-3	TGTGCCAGCAGTCCCTCCGGGCGGGCGAACACCATATATTTT	CASSPSGRANTIYF
TRBV12-3/TRBV12-4	-	-	TRBJ1-1	TGTGCCAGCAGTCTTACAGGGAGAACTGAAGCTTTCTTT	CASSLTGRTEAFF
TRBV9	-	-	TRBJ1-3	TGTGCCAGCAGCGTAGGGGGGGAGCTAGGTGGAAACACCATATATTTT	CASSVGGELGGNTIYF
TRBV27	-	-	TRBJ1-5	TGTGCCAGCAGTTTAAGGCAGGGGATCAATCAGCCCCAGCATTTT	CASSLRQGINQPQHF
TRBV5-6	TRBD2	once	TRBJ2-3	TGTGCCAGCAGCTCCGGGGCGGGAGCAGATACGCAGTATTTT	CASSSGAGADTQYF
TRBV5-4	-	-	TRBJ1-1	TGTGCCAGCAGCTTGAAGCGGGGCCCGAACACTGAAGCTTTCTTT	CASSLKRGPNTEAFF
TRBV4-3	TRBD2	-	TRBJ2-7	TGCGCCAGCAGCCAAGAACCCCAGCGGGAGGGCCCCTACGAGCAGTACTTC	CASSQEPQREGPYEQYF
TRBV12-3/TRBV12-4	TRBD1	-	TRBJ1-6	TGTGCCAGCCGGACAGGGCCGAATTCACCCCTCCACTTT	CASRTGPNSPLHF
TRBV27	-	-	TRBJ2-1	TGTGCCAGCAGTAAGGGGAATGAGCAGTTCTTC	CASSKGNEQFF
TRBV5-1	TRBD2	-	TRBJ2-5	TGCGCCAGCAGCAAGGGACTAGCGGGGACCGAAAAAGAGACCCAGTACTTC	CASSKGLAGTEKETQYF
TRBV7-3	TRBD1	-	TRBJ2-3	TGTGCCAGCAGCTTCAGGGGGCAGCCAGATACGCAGTATTTT	CASSFRGQPDTQYF
TRBV5-1	-	-	TRBJ2-3	TGCGCCAGCAGCCTGGGGTCGGGAGATACGCAGTATTTT	CASSLGSGDTQYF
TRBV28	-	-	TRBJ2-1	TGTGCCAGCAGACTCGTATCAGCGGCCTACAATGAGCAGTTCTTC	CASRLVSAAYNEQFF
TRBV7-2	-	-	TRBJ1-1	TGTGCCAGCAGCTTTAACACGAACACTGAAGCTTTCTTT	CASSFNTNTEAFF
TRBV6-2/TRBV6-3	TRBD2	-	TRBJ2-7	TGTGCCAGCAGTTGGACTAGCGGGAGTTTCGAGCAGTACTTC	CASSWTSGSFEQYF
TRBV6-5	-	-	TRBJ1-1	TGTGCCAGCAGTCACGGGGGATCCACTGAAGCTTTCTTT	CASSHGGSTEAFF
TRBV4-2	TRBD2	-	TRBJ2-2	TGTGCCAGCAGCCTAGCGGGGACCTCCACCGGGGAGCTGTTTTTT	CASSLAGTSTGELFF
TRBV28	-	-	TRBJ2-5	TGTGCCAGCAGTTCCCCCCCAGGCGGGCGAGGAGAGACCCAGTACTTC	CASSSPPGGRGETQYF
TRBV3-1/TRBV3-2	TRBD1	once	TRBJ1-2	TGTGCCAGCAGCCAACAGGGGGCGCCGGACTATGGCTACACCTTC	CASSQQGAPDYGYTF
TRBV25-1	TRBD1	-	TRBJ2-5	TGTGCCAGCAGTGACAGGGGGCAAGAGACCCAGTACTTC	CASSDRGQETQYF
TRBV3-1/TRBV3-2	-	-	TRBJ1-1	TGTGCCAGCAGCCAGGTCAGGGATACTGAAGCTTTCTTT	CASSQVRDTEAFF
TRBV30	-	-	TRBJ1-5	TGTGCCTGGAGTGTACTCAGGGAACTGCAGCCCCAGCATTTT	CAWSVLRELQPQHF
TRBV7-3	-	-	TRBJ2-3	TGTGCCAGCAGCTTAACGTTCGGTGGTTTCGGCACAGATACGCAGTATTTT	CASSLTFGGFGTDTQYF
TRBV27	TRBD1	-	TRBJ2-1	TGTGCCAGCAGTTCTACTAGGGGGCTAACGTCGAATGAGCAGTTCTTC	CASSSTRGLTSNEQFF
TRBV4-1	TRBD2	-	TRBJ2-3	TGCGCCAGCAGCCAAGGACTAGCGGGCAGGGATACGCAGTATTTT	CASSQGLAGRDTQYF
TRBV6-2/TRBV6-3	-	few	TRBJ1-5	TGTGCCAGCAGCAGAACAGGGTTTGGCAATCAGCCCCAGCATTTT	CASSRTGFGNQPQHF
TRBV28	TRBD1	medium-sized	TRBJ2-1	TGTGCCAGCAGTTTAGGACAGGGGGTACAAGAGCAGTTCTTC	CASSLGQGVQEQFF